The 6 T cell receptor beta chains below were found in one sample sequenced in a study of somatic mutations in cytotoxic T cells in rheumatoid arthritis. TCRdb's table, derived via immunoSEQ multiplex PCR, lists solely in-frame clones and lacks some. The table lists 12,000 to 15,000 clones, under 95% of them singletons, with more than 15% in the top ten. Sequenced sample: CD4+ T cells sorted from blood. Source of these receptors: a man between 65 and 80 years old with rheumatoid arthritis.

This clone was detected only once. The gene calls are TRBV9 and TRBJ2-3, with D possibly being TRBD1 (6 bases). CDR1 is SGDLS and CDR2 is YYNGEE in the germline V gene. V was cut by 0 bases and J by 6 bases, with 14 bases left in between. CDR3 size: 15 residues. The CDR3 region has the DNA TGTGCCAGCAGCGTAGCTTCGTCGAGGGGGGATACGCAGTATTTT. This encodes CASSVASSRGDTQYF.

The CDR3 sequence: CASSLGPAQSHTEAFF. The CDR3, as DNA: TGCGCCAGCAGCTTGGGCCCAGCGCAATCTCACACTGAAGCTTTCTTT. The V and J genes are TRBV5-1 and TRBJ1-1; D is unclear. Germline assignment: CDR1 SGHRS and CDR2 YFSETQ. This CDR3 spans 16 amino acids. V shed 0 bases and J shed 3 bases, with 15 bases lying between them.

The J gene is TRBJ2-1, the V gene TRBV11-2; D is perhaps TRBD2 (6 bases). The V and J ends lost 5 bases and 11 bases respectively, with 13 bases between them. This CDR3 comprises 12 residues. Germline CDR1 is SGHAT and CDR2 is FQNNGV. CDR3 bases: TGTGCCAGCAGCCCCTGGCGGGGACAGCAGTTCTTC. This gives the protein CASSPWRGQQFF.

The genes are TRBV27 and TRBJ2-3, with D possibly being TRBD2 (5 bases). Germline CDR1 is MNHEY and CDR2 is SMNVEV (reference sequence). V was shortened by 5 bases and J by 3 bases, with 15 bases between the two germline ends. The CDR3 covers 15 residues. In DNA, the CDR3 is TGTGCCAGCAGTGCCCGGGGTTTGGTTACAGATACGCAGTATTTT. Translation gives CASSARGLVTDTQYF.

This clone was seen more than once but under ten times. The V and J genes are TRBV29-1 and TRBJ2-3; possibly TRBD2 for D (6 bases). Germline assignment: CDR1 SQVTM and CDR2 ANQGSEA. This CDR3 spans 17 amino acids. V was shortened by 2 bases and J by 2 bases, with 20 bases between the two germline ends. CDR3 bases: TGCAGCGTTGAAAGGCCGGGAGCCGCGGGCGACACAGATACGCAGTATTTT. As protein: CSVERPGAAGDTDTQYF.

CDR3 sequence (DNA): TGTGCCAGCAGTGTTGTCCCTAGCACAGATACGCAGTATTTT. Translated, it gives CASSVVPSTDTQYF. This chain joins TRBV2 and TRBJ2-3; no definite D call. Per germline, CDR1 SNHLY and CDR2 FYNNEI. Trimming stripped 4 bases from V and 0 bases from J, with 8 bases between. The CDR3 consists of 14 residues.